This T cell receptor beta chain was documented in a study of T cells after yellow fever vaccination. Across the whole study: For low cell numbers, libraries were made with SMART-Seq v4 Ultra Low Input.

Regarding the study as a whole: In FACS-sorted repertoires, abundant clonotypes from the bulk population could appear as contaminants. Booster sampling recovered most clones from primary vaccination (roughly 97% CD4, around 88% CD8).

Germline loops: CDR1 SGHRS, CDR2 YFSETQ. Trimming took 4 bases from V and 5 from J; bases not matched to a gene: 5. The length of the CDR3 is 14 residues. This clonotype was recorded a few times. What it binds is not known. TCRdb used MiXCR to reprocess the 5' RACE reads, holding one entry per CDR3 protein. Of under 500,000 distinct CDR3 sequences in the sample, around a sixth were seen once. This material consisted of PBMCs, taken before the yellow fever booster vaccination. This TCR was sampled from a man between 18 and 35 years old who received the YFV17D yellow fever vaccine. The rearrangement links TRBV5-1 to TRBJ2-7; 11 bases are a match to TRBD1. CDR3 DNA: TGCGCCAGCAGCCTAGGGACAGGGGGGGACGAGCAGTACGTC. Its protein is CASSLGTGGDEQYV.